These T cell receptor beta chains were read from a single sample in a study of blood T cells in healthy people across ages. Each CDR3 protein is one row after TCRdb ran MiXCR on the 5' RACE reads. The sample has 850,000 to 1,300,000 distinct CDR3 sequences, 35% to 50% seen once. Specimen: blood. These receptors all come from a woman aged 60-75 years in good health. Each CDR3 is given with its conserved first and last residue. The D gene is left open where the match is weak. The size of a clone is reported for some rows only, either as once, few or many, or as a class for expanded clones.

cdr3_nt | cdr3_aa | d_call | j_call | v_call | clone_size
TGTGCCAGCAGCTTGGTCGCAGGGTTTAGTAATCAGCCCCAGCATTTT | CASSLVAGFSNQPQHF | NA | TRBJ1-5 | TRBV5-5 | NA
TGTGCCAGCTCACTTTTGACAAGGCGCAACCCTCAAGAGACCCAGTACTTC | CASSLLTRRNPQETQYF | NA | TRBJ2-5 | TRBV18 | NA
TGCGCCAGCAGCCTTCACTCCGGTGAGCAGTTCTTC | CASSLHSGEQFF | NA | TRBJ2-1 | TRBV5-1 | NA
TGTGCCACCAGCAGATTCCGGACTGCAGATACGCAGTATTTT | CATSRFRTADTQYF | NA | TRBJ2-3 | TRBV15 | NA
TGTGCCAGCAGTTTAGAACTAGCGGGATATACGCAGTATTTT | CASSLELAGYTQYF | TRBD2 | TRBJ2-3 | TRBV27 | NA
TGTGCCATCAGTGAGTCTAGGGAGAACTATGGCTACACCTTC | CAISESRENYGYTF | NA | TRBJ1-2 | TRBV10-3 | few
TGCGCCAGCAGCCCAGCCGGGACTAGCGGCCCCTACAATGAGCAGTTCTTC | CASSPAGTSGPYNEQFF | TRBD2 | TRBJ2-1 | TRBV4-1 | NA
TGTGCCAGCAGCACCGGAGGGTCATCCCAGGATGAGCAGTTCTTC | CASSTGGSSQDEQFF | NA | TRBJ2-1 | TRBV7-2 | few
TGCAGCGTTTTCTGGGGCTCGACAGATACGCGGTATTTT | CSVFWGSTDTRYF | NA | TRBJ2-3 | TRBV29-1 | NA
TGTGCCAGCAGTTCTGGCGGGTATTACAATGAGCAGTTCTTC | CASSSGGYYNEQFF | NA | TRBJ2-1 | TRBV27 | NA
TGTGCCACCGGCGGTAGGACAGGCTATCAGCCCCAGCATTTT | CATGGRTGYQPQHF | TRBD1 | TRBJ1-5 | TRBV15 | NA
TGTGCCAGCAGCTTAGTGGGACGGGGTAGCTACAATGAGCAGTTCTTC | CASSLVGRGSYNEQFF | NA | TRBJ2-1 | TRBV7-2 | NA
TGCAGTGTTGGGGGTAGCGGGACCCCCAGGGCCAAAAACATTCAGTACTTC | CSVGGSGTPRAKNIQYF | TRBD2 | TRBJ2-4 | TRBV20-1 | NA
TGCAGTGCTAGAGATCCTCCGGCCAGGGGGCATTCACCCCTCCACTTT | CSARDPPARGHSPLHF | TRBD1 | TRBJ1-6 | TRBV20-1 | NA
TGTGCCAGCAGCGTAGAGGGGGCCCTAGGGACCCAGTACTTC | CASSVEGALGTQYF | TRBD1 | TRBJ2-5 | TRBV9 | NA
TGCAGTGCTAGCCCCGTCAAGGGAGACTACAATGAGCAGTACTTC | CSASPVKGDYNEQYF | NA | TRBJ2-7 | TRBV20-1 | NA
TGCGCCAGCAGCCCGGGTAGCGGGTCTGGGAATGAGCAGTTCTTC | CASSPGSGSGNEQFF | TRBD2 | TRBJ2-1 | TRBV4-1 | NA
TGCAGCGTTGAAGATCTGGAAAAGGGGCTTCGAGAAAGACAGAACTATGGCTACACCTTC | CSVEDLEKGLRERQNYGYTF | NA | TRBJ1-2 | TRBV29-1 | few
TGCAGTGCCACGAGGGGGGCGAACGAGCAGTACTTC | CSATRGANEQYF | NA | TRBJ2-7 | TRBV20-1 | NA
TGTGCCAGCGGACAGCGGGAAGCTTTCTTT | CASGQREAFF | NA | TRBJ1-1 | TRBV7-9 | NA
TGTGCCAGCAGAAGAGACCTCCTAGCGGGAGTGGCAGATACGCAGTATTTT | CASRRDLLAGVADTQYF | TRBD2 | TRBJ2-3 | TRBV6-2/TRBV6-3 | NA
TGTGCCAGCAGCCCAACTAGCGGGGGGAACAATGAGCAGTTCTTC | CASSPTSGGNNEQFF | TRBD2 | TRBJ2-1 | TRBV5-4 | NA
TGTGCCAGCAGCTTATTGAGCGGGCCTTACAATGAGCAGTTCTTC | CASSLLSGPYNEQFF | NA | TRBJ2-1 | TRBV7-3 | few
TGTGCCAGCAGCTACTTCAGGGGCCGACAGGGAGGAGGCAATGAGCAGTTCTTC | CASSYFRGRQGGGNEQFF | NA | TRBJ2-1 | TRBV7-6 | NA
TGTGCCGGCAGCAACAGACCGGGACAGAAGATGACTGAAGCTTTCTTT | CAGSNRPGQKMTEAFF | TRBD1 | TRBJ1-1 | TRBV6-2/TRBV6-3 | once
TGTGCCAGCAGCTTCGGGACTAACTATGGCTACACCTTC | CASSFGTNYGYTF | NA | TRBJ1-2 | TRBV7-2 | NA
TGCGCCAGCAGCTTTTACAGGGGGCGAGAGACCCAGTACTTC | CASSFYRGRETQYF | TRBD1 | TRBJ2-5 | TRBV5-1 | few
TGTGCCAGCAGTTACGGGACTAGCGGCTTCTCTGGGGCCAACGTCCTGACTTTC | CASSYGTSGFSGANVLTF | TRBD2 | TRBJ2-6 | TRBV6-5 | few
TGTGCCAGCAGTTGGGTATCGGGGAGGGCTTCCGATACGCAGTATTTT | CASSWVSGRASDTQYF | TRBD2 | TRBJ2-3 | TRBV27 | NA
TGTGCCAGCAGTCCCACCCGGGACAGCTACTACGAGCAGTACTTC | CASSPTRDSYYEQYF | TRBD1 | TRBJ2-7 | TRBV28 | few
TGTGCCAGCAGCCAGGCAGGGTTCGAAGAGGCCCAGTACTTC | CASSQAGFEEAQYF | NA | TRBJ2-5 | TRBV11-2 | NA
TGCAGTGCTAGAGGACTAGCGGGAGGGCCCTTTGAGCAGTTCTTC | CSARGLAGGPFEQFF | TRBD2 | TRBJ2-1 | TRBV20-1 | NA
TGCAGCGTCGCATCGGGCCCTCAAGAGACCCAGTACTTC | CSVASGPQETQYF | NA | TRBJ2-5 | TRBV29-1 | many
TGTGCCAGCAGCTCAACTAGCGGGAGTTTCAATGAGCAGTTCTTC | CASSSTSGSFNEQFF | TRBD2 | TRBJ2-1 | TRBV7-8 | few
TGCGCCAGCAGCCAAGATCGGGCTAGCGGGAACCCAGATACGCAGTATTTT | CASSQDRASGNPDTQYF | TRBD2 | TRBJ2-3 | TRBV4-1 | many
TGTGCCAGCAGCGTAGCTCGGGACCGAAACTCTGGGGCCAACGTCCTGACTTTC | CASSVARDRNSGANVLTF | NA | TRBJ2-6 | TRBV9 | NA
TGCAGCGCCGGACAGGGGTCAACCTTCTACGAGCAGTACTTC | CSAGQGSTFYEQYF | TRBD1 | TRBJ2-7 | TRBV29-1 | few
TGTGCCAGCAGGGGTTGGGGGTGGTCGGGTGAAAAACTGTTTTTT | CASRGWGWSGEKLFF | NA | TRBJ1-4 | TRBV27 | NA
TGTGCCAGCAGCTTCGCAGGGAAGGGCGAAAAACTGTTTTTT | CASSFAGKGEKLFF | NA | TRBJ1-4 | TRBV13 | NA
TGTGCCAGCAGCAGAGATTATGCCGCCTACGAGCAGTACTTC | CASSRDYAAYEQYF | NA | TRBJ2-7 | TRBV3-1 | NA
TGCGCCAGCAGCCAAGTTATATACAATGAGCAGTACTTC | CASSQVIYNEQYF | NA | TRBJ2-7 | TRBV4-1 | NA
TGCAGCGTCTCGCGCGGGGACATTCAGTACTTC | CSVSRGDIQYF | NA | TRBJ2-4 | TRBV29-1 | NA
TGTGCCAGCAGCCAAGTTCTAGGGCCACAAGAGACCCAGTACTTC | CASSQVLGPQETQYF | NA | TRBJ2-5 | TRBV3-1 | many
TGTGCCAGCTACGACAGATTCTCCTACGAGCAGTACTTC | CASYDRFSYEQYF | NA | TRBJ2-7 | TRBV5-6 | few
TGTGCCAGCAGATCTAGCGGGACTTACTACAATGAGCAGTTCTTC | CASRSSGTYYNEQFF | TRBD2 | TRBJ2-1 | TRBV27 | NA
TGTGCCAGCATCCGGACGGCGTGGTCGTACTTC | CASIRTAWSYF | NA | TRBJ2-4 | TRBV11-2 | NA